The 8 T cell receptor beta chains reported below all come from one sample, sequenced in a study of blood T cell repertoires in COVID-19. Measured with immunoSEQ multiplex PCR; TCRdb has only the in-frame clones, and not every one. The table records a few hundred thousand clones, 75% to 90% of them present only once. The specimen was peripheral blood. The receptors derive from a woman younger than 45 with active or convalescent COVID-19.

The chain links TRBV15 to TRBJ2-7; D is perhaps TRBD2 (7 bases). Germline values: CDR1 LNHNV, CDR2 YYDKDF (reference sequence). The CDR3 runs 15 residues. Between the trimmed V and J ends, which lost 0 bases and 5 bases, there was a span of 14 bases. The chain's CDR3 is CATSRDGGGGNEQYF. CDR3 coding DNA: TGTGCCACCAGCAGAGATGGGGGAGGGGGAAACGAGCAGTACTTC.

The chain has TRBV7-3 and TRBJ2-3, with 15 bases aligning to TRBD2. Germline CDR1 is SGHTA and CDR2 is FQGTGA. There are 19 residues in the CDR3. V was pared by 6 bases and J by 1 base, with 11 bases of the junction left unmatched. DNA for the CDR3: TGTGCCAGCAGTCGCCTGGGACTAGCGGGGGGAGAGGGCACAGATACGCAGTATTTT. It specifies CASSRLGLAGGEGTDTQYF.

This clone was found a few times. This chain uses TRBV6-5 with TRBJ1-5; D gene ambiguous. Germline V CDR1 and CDR2: MNHEY, SVGAGI. Trimming shortened V by 10 bases and J by 1 base, and 11 bases separated the two germline ends. This CDR3 contains 13 residues. CDR3 nucleotide sequence: TGTGCCACCACGAGGGCGAGCAATCAGCCCCAGCATTTT. Its protein product is CATTRASNQPQHF.

The gene calls are TRBV10-3 and TRBJ1-2; no clear D gene. V was shortened by 7 bases and J by 7 bases, with 10 bases between the two germline ends. The CDR3 is made up of 11 amino acids. Germline V gives CDR1 ENHRY, CDR2 SYGVKD. The CDR3 protein is CAIKAGSGYTF. DNA of the CDR3: TGTGCCATCAAGGCGGGGAGTGGCTACACCTTC.

J is TRBJ1-1 and V is TRBV28, with D perhaps matching TRBD1 (5 bases). This CDR3 spans 13 amino acids. Germline values: CDR1 MDHEN, CDR2 SYDVKM. V lost 7 bases and J 4 bases, leaving 13 bases between the germline ends. The CDR3 nucleotides read TGTGCCAGCAATCGGGGGGGATTCACTGAAGCTTTCTTT. Its translation: CASNRGGFTEAFF.

The rearrangement uses TRBV6-5 and TRBJ2-7, with a possible D match to TRBD2 (6 bases). The CDR3 totals 15 residues. V gave up 0 bases and J gave up 3 bases, with 12 bases separating them. Germline V gene data show CDR1 as MNHEY and CDR2 as SVGAGI. This CDR3 is CASSYSGQGGYEQYF. CDR3 DNA sequence: TGTGCCAGCAGTTACTCGGGGCAGGGAGGCTACGAGCAGTACTTC.

V gene TRBV7-2 combines with J gene TRBJ1-1, with D perhaps matching TRBD1 (6 bases). CDR3 length: 16 amino acids. The V end lost 3 bases, the J end lost 1 base, and 15 bases lay between the germline ends. Germline V lookup: CDR1 SGHTA, CDR2 FQGNSA. This chain's CDR3 is CASSLNPTGWNTEAFF. CDR3 bases: TGTGCCAGCAGCTTGAACCCCACAGGGTGGAACACTGAAGCTTTCTTT.

The chain carries TRBV5-6 and TRBJ2-2, with 8 positions matching TRBD2. The CDR3 contains 16 residues. V dropped 2 bases and J dropped 2; count of bases not matched to a gene: 5. Germline loops: CDR1 SGHDT, CDR2 YYEEEE. In DNA form, the CDR3 reads TGTGCCAGCAGCTTTTGGACTAGCCCCAACACCGGGGAGCTGTTTTTT. Its translation is CASSFWTSPNTGELFF.